This record looks at one TCR beta chain sequence and its context. This study enrolled people aged about 18 to 90 from roughly 22 US geographic areas. Donors were grouped by their self-reported clinical history. Profiled with immunoSEQ multiplex PCR; TCRdb holds only in-frame clones, not every one. The sample holds 130,000 to 150,000 clones, 85% seen once. The data stem from a study of blood T cell repertoires in COVID-19. For the study at large: The cDNA or gDNA used as material had been derived from T cells, B-cell-depleted T cells, or PBMCs.

Germline V gene data show CDR1 as MNHEY and CDR2 as SMNVEV (reference sequence). CDR3 length equals 15 residues. The germline V and J ends were trimmed by 3 bases and 9 bases, with 15 bases remaining between them. The chain recombines TRBV27 with TRBJ1-6; possibly TRBD1 for D (6 bases). The TCR originated in a woman aged 35 to 49 who had recovered from COVID-19. The specimen sequenced was PBMCs or T cells enriched from blood (not recorded which). The CDR3 DNA reads as TGTGCCAGCAGTTTGTTACAGGGCGGCGGTTCACCCCTCCACTTT. Translated: CASSLLQGGGSPLHF.